These T cell receptor beta chains were read from a single sample in a study of T cell changes during pregnancy in multiple sclerosis. Repertoires were generated with immunoSEQ multiplex PCR, while TCRdb's copy carries only in-frame clones and drops some. This table holds roughly 79,000 clones, 80% to 95% found once. The material sequenced was peripheral blood, taken in the second trimester of pregnancy. Every receptor here comes from a female donor in good health, enrolled as a control in a pregnancy study. Both conserved end residues are part of each CDR3. Fields, in order: clone size, CDR3 length, J gene, D gene, V gene, CDR3 protein, CDR3 DNA. D genes are given only for firm matches. Clone size is shown for a subset of rows, as once, few, many or a class of expanded clone.

.	14	TRBJ1-1	.	TRBV19	CASKGPGYTLRAFF	TGTGCCAGTAAGGGGCCAGGGTATACCCTGCGGGCTTTCTTT
.	15	TRBJ1-6	TRBD1	TRBV9	CASSDLGTDNSPLHF	TGTGCCAGCAGCGATCTCGGGACAGATAATTCACCCCTCCACTTT
.	13	TRBJ1-1	TRBD1	TRBV9	CASSATGITEAFF	TGTGCCAGCAGCGCGACAGGGATCACTGAAGCTTTCTTT
.	15	TRBJ2-7	TRBD2	TRBV9	CASSAPTSGAYEQYF	TGTGCCAGCAGCGCGCCGACTAGCGGGGCCTACGAGCAGTACTTC
.	15	TRBJ1-1	.	TRBV7-9	CASSTPGHLNTEAFF	TGTGCCAGCAGCACTCCGGGACACTTGAACACTGAAGCTTTCTTT
once	14	TRBJ1-1	.	TRBV11-3	CASSFREEFTEAFF	TGTGCCAGCAGCTTCAGGGAAGAGTTCACTGAAGCTTTCTTT
.	16	TRBJ1-3	.	TRBV4-1	CASSPPPPGQPNTIYF	TGCGCCAGCAGCCCCCCCCCTCCGGGACAACCAAACACCATATATTTT
.	13	TRBJ1-2	TRBD1	TRBV19	CASRRQGASGYTF	TGTGCCAGTAGACGACAGGGGGCGTCGGGCTACACCTTC
.	13	TRBJ1-4	.	TRBV19	CASSSRRDTQLFF	TGTGCCAGTAGTTCCCGCCGGGACACCCAACTGTTTTTT
.	14	TRBJ1-2	.	TRBV27	CASSLYPGVNGYTF	TGTGCCAGCAGTTTATATCCAGGGGTGAATGGCTACACCTTC
.	14	TRBJ1-2	TRBD1	TRBV16	CASSQKTGDYGYTF	TGTGCCAGCAGCCAAAAGACAGGGGACTATGGCTACACCTTC
.	14	TRBJ1-1	.	TRBV6-5	CASSYGGVFTEAFF	TGTGCCAGCAGTTACGGGGGGGTGTTCACTGAAGCTTTCTTT
.	15	TRBJ1-4	.	TRBV7-9	CASSLGATDRGKLFF	TGTGCCAGCAGCTTAGGGGCCACAGATCGGGGAAAACTGTTTTTT
.	15	TRBJ2-2	.	TRBV7-9	CASSLGASSTGELFF	TGTGCCAGCAGCTTAGGGGCCTCTTCCACCGGGGAGCTGTTTTTT
.	14	TRBJ2-2	.	TRBV6-1	CASIRQRNTGELFF	TGTGCCAGTATCAGGCAGAGAAACACCGGGGAGCTGTTTTTT
.	13	TRBJ1-5	.	TRBV7-6	CASSSDLNQPQHF	TGTGCCAGCAGCTCTGACTTGAATCAGCCCCAGCATTTT
.	15	TRBJ2-7	TRBD1	TRBV7-2	CASSLDTGAIYEQYF	TGTGCCAGCAGCTTAGATACAGGGGCTATCTACGAGCAGTACTTC
.	15	TRBJ1-2	.	TRBV7-9	CASSHLEGANYGYTF	TGTGCCAGCAGCCACCTAGAGGGGGCTAACTATGGCTACACCTTC
.	15	TRBJ2-7	.	TRBV6-5	CASSYSVTGDYEQYF	TGTGCCAGCAGTTACTCGGTGACGGGGGACTACGAGCAGTACTTC
.	14	TRBJ1-2	TRBD1	TRBV7-2	CASSSTRQGYGYTF	TGTGCCAGCAGCTCGACCCGACAGGGATATGGCTACACCTTC
.	13	TRBJ2-3	.	TRBV11-2	CASRAQGADTQYF	TGTGCCAGCCGGGCTCAGGGTGCAGATACGCAGTATTTT
.	15	TRBJ2-1	.	TRBV5-5	CASSLLGDSYNEQFF	TGTGCCAGCAGCTTGTTAGGGGACTCCTACAATGAGCAGTTCTTC
.	14	TRBJ2-3	TRBD1	TRBV5-6	CASSLGTGNGTQYF	TGTGCCAGCAGCCTAGGGACAGGGAATGGGACGCAGTATTTT
.	15	TRBJ1-1	.	TRBV11-1	CASNNLDSLNTEAFF	TGTGCCAGCAACAACTTAGATAGCTTGAACACTGAAGCTTTCTTT
.	17	TRBJ1-5	.	TRBV7-2	CASSPPPGQRTNQPQHF	TGTGCCAGCAGCCCGCCTCCGGGACAACGAACTAATCAGCCCCAGCATTTT
.	15	TRBJ2-3	.	TRBV4-3	CASSHRTGSTDTQYF	TGCGCCAGCAGCCATAGGACGGGAAGCACAGATACGCAGTATTTT
.	13	TRBJ2-1	TRBD2	TRBV4-3	CASSQDSGGGQFF	TGCGCCAGCAGCCAGGATAGCGGGGGGGGGCAGTTCTTC
.	16	TRBJ2-1	TRBD2	TRBV15	CATSRPGGATYNEQFF	TGTGCCACCAGCAGACCCGGGGGGGCCACCTACAATGAGCAGTTCTTC
.	16	TRBJ2-7	TRBD2	TRBV7-2	CASSLDKSGGVREQYF	TGTGCCAGCAGCTTAGATAAGAGCGGGGGGGTTCGGGAGCAGTACTTC
.	15	TRBJ2-5	TRBD2	TRBV5-4	CASSLGGGGRETQYF	TGTGCCAGCAGCTTGGGGGGCGGGGGACGAGAGACCCAGTACTTC
.	14	TRBJ2-7	TRBD1	TRBV29-1	CSVAPGQGTYEQYF	TGCAGCGTTGCCCCAGGACAGGGGACCTACGAGCAGTACTTC
.	16	TRBJ1-3	.	TRBV5-4	CASSLAGVFSGNTIYF	TGTGCCAGCAGCTTGGCGGGGGTCTTCTCTGGAAACACCATATATTTT
.	13	TRBJ1-1	.	TRBV18	CAGGGRSNTEAFF	TGTGCCGGAGGAGGGAGATCGAACACTGAAGCTTTCTTT
.	15	TRBJ1-6	.	TRBV7-2	CASSLDPGYNSPLHF	TGTGCCAGCAGCTTAGACCCAGGGTATAATTCACCCCTCCACTTT
.	17	TRBJ1-6	.	TRBV18	CASSPIPRDFYNSPLHF	TGTGCCAGCTCACCCATACCACGGGATTTCTATAATTCACCCCTCCACTTT
.	17	TRBJ2-5	TRBD2	TRBV25-1	CASSEYRLAGGQETQYF	TGTGCCAGCAGTGAATATCGACTAGCGGGGGGCCAAGAGACCCAGTACTTC
.	17	TRBJ2-3	.	TRBV11-1	CASSLGREPASTDTQYF	TGTGCCAGCAGCTTAGGGCGGGAACCAGCTAGCACAGATACGCAGTATTTT
.	16	TRBJ1-2	TRBD1	TRBV15	CATSRDRDRAGYGYTF	TGTGCCACCAGCAGAGATCGGGACAGGGCAGGTTATGGCTACACCTTC
.	15	TRBJ1-4	TRBD1	TRBV19	CASSNGQVNNEKLFF	TGTGCCAGTAGTAACGGACAGGTTAATAATGAAAAACTGTTTTTT
few	16	TRBJ1-3	.	TRBV27	CASSPTGAGWGNTIYF	TGTGCCAGCAGTCCAACAGGTGCGGGGTGGGGAAACACCATATATTTT
.	17	TRBJ1-1	TRBD1	TRBV4-3	CASSQGSRGLVNTEAFF	TGCGCCAGCAGCCAAGGTAGCAGGGGGCTTGTGAACACTGAAGCTTTCTTT
.	14	TRBJ2-7	.	TRBV18	CASSPRQTTYEQYF	TGTGCCAGCTCACCCCGACAGACCACCTACGAGCAGTACTTC
.	13	TRBJ2-7	.	TRBV4-1	CASSQGQPYEQYF	TGCGCCAGCAGCCAAGGACAACCCTACGAGCAGTACTTC
.	14	TRBJ1-1	.	TRBV7-8	CASTQTRGSTEAFF	TGTGCCAGCACCCAAACCAGGGGCAGCACTGAAGCTTTCTTT
.	21	TRBJ1-3	.	TRBV5-1	CASSGTPGTRFTEPYGNTIYF	TGCGCCAGCAGCGGAACTCCCGGGACTCGCTTCACAGAACCTTACGGAAACACCATATATTTT